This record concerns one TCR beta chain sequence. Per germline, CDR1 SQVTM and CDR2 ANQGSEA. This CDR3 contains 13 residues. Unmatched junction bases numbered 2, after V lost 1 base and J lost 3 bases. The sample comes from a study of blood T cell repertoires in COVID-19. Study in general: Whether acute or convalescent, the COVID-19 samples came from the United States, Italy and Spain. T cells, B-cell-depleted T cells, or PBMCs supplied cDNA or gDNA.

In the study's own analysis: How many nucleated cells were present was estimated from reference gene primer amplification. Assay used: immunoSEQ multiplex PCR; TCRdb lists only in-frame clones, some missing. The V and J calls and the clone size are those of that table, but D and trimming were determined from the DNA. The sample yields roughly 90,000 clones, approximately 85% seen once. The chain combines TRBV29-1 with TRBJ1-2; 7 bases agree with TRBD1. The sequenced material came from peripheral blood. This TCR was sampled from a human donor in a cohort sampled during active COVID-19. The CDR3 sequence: CSVEGGGDYGYTF. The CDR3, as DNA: TGCAGCGTTGAAGGAGGGGGCGACTATGGCTACACCTTC.